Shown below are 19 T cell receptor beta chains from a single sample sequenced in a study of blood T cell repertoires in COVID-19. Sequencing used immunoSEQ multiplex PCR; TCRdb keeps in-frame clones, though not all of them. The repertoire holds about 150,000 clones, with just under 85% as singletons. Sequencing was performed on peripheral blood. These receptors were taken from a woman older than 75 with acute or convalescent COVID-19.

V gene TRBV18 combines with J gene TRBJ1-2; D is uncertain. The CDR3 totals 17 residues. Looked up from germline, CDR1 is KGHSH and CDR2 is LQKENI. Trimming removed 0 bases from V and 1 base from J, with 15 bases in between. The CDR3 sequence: CASSPPSLAQVNYGYTF. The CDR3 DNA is TGTGCCAGCTCACCACCAAGCCTTGCTCAGGTTAACTATGGCTACACCTTC.

The CDR3 nucleotides are TGTGCCAGCAGGCGTACAGGGAACACTGAAGCTTTCTTT. Translated: CASRRTGNTEAFF. V gene TRBV6-5 combines with J gene TRBJ1-1; D is perhaps TRBD1 (5 bases). CDR3 size: 13 residues. Per the germline V gene, CDR1 is MNHEY and CDR2 is SVGAGI. V lost 6 bases and J 1 base, leaving 9 bases between the germline ends.

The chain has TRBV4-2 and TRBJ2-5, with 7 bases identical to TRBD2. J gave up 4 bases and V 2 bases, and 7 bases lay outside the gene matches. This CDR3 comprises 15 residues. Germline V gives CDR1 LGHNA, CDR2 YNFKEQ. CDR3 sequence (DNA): TGTGCCAGCAGCCAAACATCCGGGGGGATAGAGACCCAGTACTTC. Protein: CASSQTSGGIETQYF.

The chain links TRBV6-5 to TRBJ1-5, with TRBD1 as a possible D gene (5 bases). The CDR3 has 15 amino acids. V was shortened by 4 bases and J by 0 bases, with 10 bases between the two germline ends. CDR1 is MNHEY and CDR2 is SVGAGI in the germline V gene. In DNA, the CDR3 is TGTGCCAGCAGTTCGGGACTTTATAGCAATCAGCCCCAGCATTTT. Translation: CASSSGLYSNQPQHF.

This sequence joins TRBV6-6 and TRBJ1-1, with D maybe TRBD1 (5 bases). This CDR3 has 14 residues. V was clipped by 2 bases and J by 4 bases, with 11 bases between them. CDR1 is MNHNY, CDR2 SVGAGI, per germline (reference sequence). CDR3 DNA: TGTGCCAGCAGTTACCAGGGTCGAGGCACTGAAGCTTTCTTT. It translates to CASSYQGRGTEAFF.

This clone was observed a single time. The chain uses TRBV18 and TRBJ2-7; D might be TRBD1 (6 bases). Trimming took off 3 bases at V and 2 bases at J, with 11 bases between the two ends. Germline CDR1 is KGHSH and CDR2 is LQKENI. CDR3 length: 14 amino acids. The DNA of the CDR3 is TGTGCCAGCTCACCTAGGCAGGGGCCCTACGAGCAGTACTTC. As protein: CASSPRQGPYEQYF.

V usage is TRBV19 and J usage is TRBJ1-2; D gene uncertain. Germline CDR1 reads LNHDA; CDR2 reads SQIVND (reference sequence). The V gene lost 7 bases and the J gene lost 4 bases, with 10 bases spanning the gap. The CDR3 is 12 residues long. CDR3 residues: CASNKAGYGYTF. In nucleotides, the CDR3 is TGTGCCAGTAATAAAGCGGGCTATGGCTACACCTTC.

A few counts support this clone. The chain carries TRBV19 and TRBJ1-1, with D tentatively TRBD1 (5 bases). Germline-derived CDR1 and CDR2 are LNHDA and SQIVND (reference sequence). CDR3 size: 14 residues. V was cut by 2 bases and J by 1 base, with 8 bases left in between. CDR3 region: CASSILQGNTEAFF. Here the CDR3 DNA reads TGTGCCAGTAGTATACTTCAGGGGAACACTGAAGCTTTCTTT.

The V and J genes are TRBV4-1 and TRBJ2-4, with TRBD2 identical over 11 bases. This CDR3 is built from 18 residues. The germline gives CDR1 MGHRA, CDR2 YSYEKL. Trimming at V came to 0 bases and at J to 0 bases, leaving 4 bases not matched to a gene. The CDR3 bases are TGCGCCAGCAGCCAAGAGGGGCTAGCGGGGGGAGCCAAAAACATTCAGTACTTC. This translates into CASSQEGLAGGAKNIQYF.

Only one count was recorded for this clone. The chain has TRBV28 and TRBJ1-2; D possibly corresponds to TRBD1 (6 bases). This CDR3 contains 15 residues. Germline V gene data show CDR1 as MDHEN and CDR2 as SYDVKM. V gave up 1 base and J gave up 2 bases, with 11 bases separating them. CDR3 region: CASSLSRTVNYGYTF. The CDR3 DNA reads TGTGCCAGCAGTTTATCCCGGACAGTCAACTATGGCTACACCTTC.

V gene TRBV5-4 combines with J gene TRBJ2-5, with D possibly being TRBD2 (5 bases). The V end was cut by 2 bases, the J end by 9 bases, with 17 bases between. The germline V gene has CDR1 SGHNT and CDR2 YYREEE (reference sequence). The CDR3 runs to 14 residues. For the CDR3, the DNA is TGTGCCAGCAGCTTAATTAGTAGTCCGGAGGCCCAGTACTTC. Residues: CASSLISSPEAQYF.

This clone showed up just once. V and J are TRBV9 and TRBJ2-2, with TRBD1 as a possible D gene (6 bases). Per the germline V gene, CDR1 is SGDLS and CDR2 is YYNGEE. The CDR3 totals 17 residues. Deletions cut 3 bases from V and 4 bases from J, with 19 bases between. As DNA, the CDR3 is TGTGCCAGCAGCGAGAAATTGGGCCAGGGGATCACCGGGGAGCTGTTTTTT. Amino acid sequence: CASSEKLGQGITGELFF.

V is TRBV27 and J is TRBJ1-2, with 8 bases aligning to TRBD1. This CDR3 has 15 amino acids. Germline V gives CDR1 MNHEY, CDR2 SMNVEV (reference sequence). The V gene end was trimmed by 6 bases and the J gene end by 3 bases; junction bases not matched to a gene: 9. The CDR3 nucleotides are TGTGCCAGCAGGTCGCTCGGACAGGGAGACTATGGCTACACCTTC. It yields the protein CASRSLGQGDYGYTF.

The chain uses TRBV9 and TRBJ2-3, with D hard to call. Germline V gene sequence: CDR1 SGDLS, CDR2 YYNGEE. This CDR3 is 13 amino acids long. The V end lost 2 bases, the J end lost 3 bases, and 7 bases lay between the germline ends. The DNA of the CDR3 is TGTGCCAGCAGCGTGTCAGGTACAGATACGCAGTATTTT. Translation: CASSVSGTDTQYF.

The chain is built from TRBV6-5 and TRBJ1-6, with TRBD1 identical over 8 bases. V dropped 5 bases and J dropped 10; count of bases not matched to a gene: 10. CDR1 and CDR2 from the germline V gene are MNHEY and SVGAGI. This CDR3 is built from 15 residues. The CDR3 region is CASSPETGAQSPLHF. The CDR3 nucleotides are TGTGCCAGCAGTCCTGAGACAGGGGCCCAATCACCCCTCCACTTT.

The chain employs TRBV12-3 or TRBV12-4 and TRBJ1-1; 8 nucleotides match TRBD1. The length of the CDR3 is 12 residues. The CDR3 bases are TGTGCAGTGGGACAGGTGAACACTGAAGCTTTCTTT. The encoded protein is CAVGQVNTEAFF.

CDR3 nucleotides: TGTGCCATCAGCGACGACAGGACTTACACCGGGGAGCTGTTTTTT. It yields the protein CAISDDRTYTGELFF. The chain recombines TRBV10-3 with TRBJ2-2, with TRBD1 as a possible D gene (6 bases). The CDR3 consists of 15 residues. Trimming cost V 6 bases and J 3 bases, with 14 bases left between them. CDR1 and CDR2 from the germline V gene are ENHRY and SYGVKD.

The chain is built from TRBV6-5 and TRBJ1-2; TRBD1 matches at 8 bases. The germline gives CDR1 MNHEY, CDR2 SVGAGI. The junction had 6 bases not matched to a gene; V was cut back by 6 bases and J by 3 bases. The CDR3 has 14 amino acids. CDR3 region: CASRSRGQDYGYTF. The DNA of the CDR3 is TGTGCCAGCAGGTCTAGGGGACAGGACTATGGCTACACCTTC.

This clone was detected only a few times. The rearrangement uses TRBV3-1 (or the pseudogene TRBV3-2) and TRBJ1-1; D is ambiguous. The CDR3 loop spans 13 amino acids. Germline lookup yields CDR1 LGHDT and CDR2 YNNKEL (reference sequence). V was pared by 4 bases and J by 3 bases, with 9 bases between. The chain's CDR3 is CASSPRSDTEAFF. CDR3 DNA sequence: TGTGCCAGCAGCCCCCGTTCGGACACTGAAGCTTTCTTT.